The 13 T cell receptor beta chains below were found in one sample sequenced in a study of T cell responses to AZD1222 COVID-19 vaccine. Assay: immunoSEQ multiplex PCR; the TCRdb copy retains only in-frame clones and omits some. The sample includes 88,000 or so clones, around nine tenths of them seen just once. The starting material was peripheral blood, obtained 28 days after the second AZD1222 dose. Receptor source: an adult who received the AZD1222 COVID-19 vaccine.

CDR3 nucleotides: TGTGCCAGCAGCCAAGTAGCGGGGAGGTACAATGAGCAGTTCTTC. It specifies CASSQVAGRYNEQFF. The chain couples TRBV3-1 (or the pseudogene TRBV3-2) to TRBJ2-1; 8 nucleotides line up with TRBD2. The CDR3 covers 15 residues. Germline values: CDR1 LGHDT, CDR2 YNNKEL (reference sequence). V trimming: 1 base; J trimming: 4 bases; junction bases outside the gene matches: 3.

This chain joins TRBV5-1 and TRBJ2-1; TRBD1 agrees at 12 bases. Trimming took 0 bases from V and 7 from J; bases not matched to a gene: 8. Germline V gene data show CDR1 as SGHRS and CDR2 as YFSETQ. The CDR3 consists of 17 residues. CDR3 loop: CASSLVPGTGGGNEQFF. The CDR3 bases are TGCGCCAGCAGCTTGGTCCCCGGGACAGGGGGCGGGAATGAGCAGTTCTTC.

V and J are TRBV6-5 and TRBJ1-2; 7 bases are shared with TRBD1. V shed 9 bases, J shed 6 bases, and the junction held 10 bases outside the gene matches. Germline CDR1 reads MNHEY; CDR2 reads SVGAGI. The CDR3 is made up of 13 amino acids. The DNA for the CDR3 is TGTGCCAGTCGACAGGGTTTGACACATGGCTACACCTTC. This encodes CASRQGLTHGYTF.

The genes are TRBV29-1 and TRBJ1-4; 7 nucleotides align to TRBD1. The V gene end was trimmed by 6 bases and the J gene end by 5 bases; junction bases not matched to a gene: 3. This CDR3 region has 12 residues. Germline CDR1 SQVTM, CDR2 ANQGSEA. The CDR3 bases are TGCAGCGTCAGGGGGGAGAATGAAAAACTGTTTTTT. It is translated as CSVRGENEKLFF.

The J gene is TRBJ1-2, the V gene TRBV10-3, with D possibly being TRBD1 (6 bases). Germline CDR1 and CDR2: ENHRY and SYGVKD. CDR3 length: 13 amino acids. The V and J ends lost 2 bases and 6 bases respectively, with 10 bases between them. In DNA form, the CDR3 reads TGTGCCATCAGTGAGGGGGGCCGGAATGGCTACACCTTC. Its translation is CAISEGGRNGYTF.

This clone was observed once. V is TRBV9 and J is TRBJ1-3; TRBD1 is a possible D gene (5 bases). Per the germline V gene, CDR1 is SGDLS and CDR2 is YYNGEE. V dropped 5 bases and J dropped 4 bases, with 16 bases sitting between them. This CDR3 region has 15 residues. The DNA of the CDR3 is TGTGCCAGCAGTGCTCAGGACACCACGGGAAACACCATATATTTT. This encodes CASSAQDTTGNTIYF.

The chain uses TRBV29-1 and TRBJ1-2; D might be TRBD1 (6 bases). Germline V gene lookup returns CDR1 SQVTM and CDR2 ANQGSEA. This CDR3 spans 12 amino acids. Deletions cut 6 bases from V and 2 bases from J, with 10 bases between. The CDR3 here is CSVGDNNYGYTF. The CDR3 DNA follows: TGCAGCGTAGGGGACAACAACTATGGCTACACCTTC.

The chain links TRBV6-6 to TRBJ1-6, with D perhaps TRBD1 (5 bases). The V end was cut by 0 bases, the J end by 14 bases, with 20 bases between. Germline lookup yields CDR1 MNHNY and CDR2 SVGAGI (reference sequence). CDR3 size: 16 residues. For the CDR3, the DNA is TGTGCCAGCAGTTACTCGAGTGGGACGGGACTGAAGTCCCTCCACTTT. Its protein product is CASSYSSGTGLKSLHF.

This clone is a singleton in its sample. This chain uses TRBV21-1 with TRBJ1-2; TRBD1 is the table's D call and was not checked against the DNA. TRBV21-1 is annotated as a pseudogene. The CDR3 runs to 15 residues. As DNA, the CDR3 is TGTGCCAGCAGCGCCCAGGGGAAGGGCCCTCATGGCTACACCTTC. Encoded protein: CASSAQGKGPHGYTF.

The chain has TRBV5-1 and TRBJ2-1; 8 bases align to TRBD1. Germline V gene data show CDR1 as SGHRS and CDR2 as YFSETQ. With 0 bases clipped from V and 5 bases from J, the junction kept 4 bases outside the gene matches. There are 15 residues in the CDR3. CDR3 DNA: TGCGCCAGCAGCTTGGGACAGGGGACCGACAATGAGCAGTTCTTC. Its translation: CASSLGQGTDNEQFF.

V gene TRBV12-3 or TRBV12-4 combines with J gene TRBJ1-5, with 8 bases matching TRBD1. The CDR3 runs 13 residues. V trimming: 6 bases; J trimming: 6 bases; junction bases outside the gene matches: 4. The CDR3 loop is CASSGQGGQPQHF. CDR3 DNA sequence: TGTGCCAGCAGCGGACAGGGAGGTCAGCCCCAGCATTTT.

V and J are TRBV6-1 and TRBJ1-4; D is unclear. V was clipped by 0 bases and J by 11 bases, with 13 bases between them. This CDR3 contains 14 residues. CDR1 is MNHNS, CDR2 SASEGT, per germline. The CDR3 loop is CASSEAGLGSKLFF. Written as DNA, the CDR3 is TGTGCCAGCAGTGAAGCCGGTTTAGGCAGCAAACTGTTTTTT.

CDR3 loop: CASSSDTRRFF. DNA of the CDR3: TGTGCCAGCAGCTCGGACACGCGACGGTTCTTC. This chain joins TRBV2 and TRBJ2-1, with D tentatively TRBD1 (5 bases). The CDR3 sequence is 11 residues long. The V and J ends lost 6 bases and 15 bases respectively, with 15 bases between them. Looked up from germline, CDR1 is SNHLY and CDR2 is FYNNEI.